The source of this T cell receptor beta chain is a study of identical twins. This clonotype was seen at least ten times. Healthy Caucasian individuals made up all the donors. Germline V CDR1 and CDR2: SGHTA, FQGNSA. This CDR3 spans 13 amino acids. V was cut by 1 base and J by 9 bases, with 12 bases left in between. TCRdb reprocessed the 5' RACE reads with MiXCR, giving one entry per CDR3 protein. The data show about 720,000 distinct CDR3 sequences, 18% seen once. These data also formed part of another study, on T cells expressing NK-cell markers.

The TCR comes from a woman aged 18 to 35 in good health. V is TRBV7-2 and J is TRBJ1-2; D not certain. Sequencing input: PBMCs. In DNA, the CDR3 is TGTGCCAGCAGCTTAGACGTTCTATTGAGCTACACCTTC. Translation: CASSLDVLLSYTF.